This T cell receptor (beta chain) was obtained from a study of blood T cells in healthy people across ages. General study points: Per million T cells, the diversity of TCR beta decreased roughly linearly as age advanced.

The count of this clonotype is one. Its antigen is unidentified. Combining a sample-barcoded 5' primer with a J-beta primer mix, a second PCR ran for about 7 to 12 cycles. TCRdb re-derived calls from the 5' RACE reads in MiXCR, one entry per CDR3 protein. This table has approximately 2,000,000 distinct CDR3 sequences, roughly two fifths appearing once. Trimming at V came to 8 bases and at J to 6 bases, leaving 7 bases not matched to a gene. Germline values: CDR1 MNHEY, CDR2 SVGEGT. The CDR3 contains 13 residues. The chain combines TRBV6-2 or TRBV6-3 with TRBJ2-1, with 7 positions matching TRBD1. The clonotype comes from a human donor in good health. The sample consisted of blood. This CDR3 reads CASRDSSGNEQFF. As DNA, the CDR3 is TGTGCCAGCCGGGACAGTTCTGGCAATGAGCAGTTCTTC.